This T cell receptor beta chain was recovered during a study of CD8 T cells in ankylosing spondylitis listed by TCRdb under 2017. Study-level background: The study profiled T cell receptor beta repertoires in healthy donors and ankylosing spondylitis patients to find disease-linked TCR variants. In total, the full study cohort was made up of 100 to 140 healthy donors and approximately 24 ankylosing spondylitis patients. Samples of peripheral blood were taken, and for ankylosing spondylitis patients, synovial fluid was collected as well.

Regarding this clonotype: Its antigen target is currently unknown. No much larger clone is present one base from it, and per-base qualities are unavailable.

The paper as a whole reports these results and caveats: A CD8+ phenotype was shown by the disease-linked clones, which were found at relatively low frequencies in peripheral blood. A TCR beta motif of fewer than 10 highly homologous amino acid variants appeared characteristic of blood from ankylosing spondylitis patients. Some motif variants were previously reported in synovial fluid and blood of reactive arthritis patients, suggesting common disease-initiation mechanisms. The disease-linked clones were reported to be significantly enriched in matched synovial fluid samples from ankylosing spondylitis patients.

Sequencing used an Illumina HiSeq 2500. Quantitative 5'-RACE with molecular barcodes was used to prepare TCR beta libraries. On the study's bioinformatics: A new computational method, built on a probabilistic model of VDJ rearrangement, was used to identify disease-linked TCR variants. TCRdb applied fastp at Q25 and MiXCR to the public reads, then kept only in-frame beta chains. Each entry merges the rows of one CDR3 protein and shows their most common DNA and genes. V and J calls and clone size were set by TCRdb, not the authors. Across this sample there are roughly 180,000 distinct CDR3 sequences, with roughly 13% seen only once. 15% to 20% of the sample is taken by the ten largest. The sequenced material came from blood, either unsorted or a sorted T cell fraction (not recorded which). The receptor comes from a male donor with ankylosing spondylitis or in good health (not recorded which).

The nucleotides read TGTGCCATCTCCTGGGCTAGCGGTTACGAGCAGTACTTC. Its amino acids are CAISWASGYEQYF. The chain was built from TRBV6-1 and TRBJ2-7, with 7 junctional bases fitting TRBD2. The CDR3, from cysteine to phenylalanine, totals 13 residues. Only the CDR3 part of the read is kept: 39 bases, read in frame from the first base. CDR1 and CDR2, looked up from the germline V gene, are MNHNS and SASEGT. V is cut back by 10 bases and J by 4 bases, with 10 bases in the junction unmatched.